The 14 T cell receptor beta chains given below trace back to one sample, sequenced in a study of OX40 agonist ivuxolimab in advanced cancers. TCRdb's table, derived via immunoSEQ multiplex PCR, lists solely in-frame clones and lacks some. This sample has more than 75,000 clones, with around 80% found just once. Source: CD4+ or CD8+ T cells sorted from blood, taken in a trial of the OX40 agonist ivuxolimab. The receptors stem from an adult with an advanced solid tumor such as melanoma, head and neck, liver or kidney cancer.

This sequence joins TRBV10-1 and TRBJ2-1; the D is unclear. Germline CDR1 reads WNHNN; CDR2 reads SYGVQD (reference sequence). This CDR3 is 15 amino acids long. Between the trimmed V and J ends, which lost 5 bases and 5 bases, there was a span of 16 bases. DNA for the CDR3: TGCGCCAGCAGTCCGGCGGATGGCTGGAACAATGAGCAGTTCTTC. This encodes CASSPADGWNNEQFF.

The chain is built from TRBV27 and TRBJ1-2; D call uncertain. Trimming stripped 8 bases from V and 4 bases from J, with 17 bases between. Looked up from germline, CDR1 is MNHEY and CDR2 is SMNVEV (reference sequence). CDR3 size: 14 residues. CDR3 sequence: CASAPSQPSYGYTF. The CDR3 nucleotides are TGTGCCAGCGCCCCGTCACAGCCTTCCTATGGCTACACCTTC.

V gene TRBV15 combines with J gene TRBJ1-3; D may be TRBD1 (5 bases). Germline V gene data show CDR1 as LNHNV and CDR2 as YYDKDF (reference sequence). The CDR3 is 17 residues long. V dropped 0 bases and J dropped 1 base, with 13 bases sitting between them. CDR3 residues: CATSRDPDPGSGNTIYF. DNA of the CDR3: TGTGCCACCAGCAGAGATCCCGACCCAGGGTCTGGAAACACCATATATTTT.

This chain links TRBV7-9 with TRBJ1-6; no definite D call. With 0 bases removed from V and 7 bases from J, the gap between germline ends came to 4 bases. The germline gives CDR1 SEHNR, CDR2 FQNEAQ (reference sequence). This CDR3 region has 13 residues. Here the CDR3 reads CASSLAGNSPLHF. DNA of the CDR3: TGTGCCAGCAGCTTAGCCGGGAATTCACCCCTCCACTTT.

This clone appeared a few times. The chain combines TRBV7-2 with TRBJ2-1; 11 bases match TRBD1. This CDR3 is built from 17 residues. V gave up 5 bases and J gave up 5 bases; unmatched junction bases: 11. Germline V CDR1 and CDR2: SGHTA, FQGNSA. Written as DNA, the CDR3 is TGTGCCAGCAGCCCTAGACGGACAGGGGGCTTGAACAATGAGCAGTTCTTC. This codes for CASSPRRTGGLNNEQFF.

CDR3 sequence: CASSLGAGIGYTF. CDR3 DNA: TGTGCCAGCAGCTTAGGGGCAGGGATTGGCTACACCTTC. The chain links TRBV7-2 to TRBJ1-2; perhaps TRBD1 as D (5 bases). Per the germline V gene, CDR1 is SGHTA and CDR2 is FQGNSA. The CDR3 contains 13 residues. Deletions cut 1 base from V and 7 bases from J, with 10 bases between.

The CDR3 coding sequence is TGTGCCAGCAGCCTCCGGCGACAGGTGAACACCGGGGAGCTGTTTTTT. This sequence encodes CASSLRRQVNTGELFF. The chain employs TRBV7-9 and TRBJ2-2; tentative D call: TRBD1 (6 bases). The CDR3 extends over 16 amino acids. V was cut by 5 bases and J by 1 base, with 14 bases left in between. Germline CDR1 reads SEHNR; CDR2 reads FQNEAQ (reference sequence).

A note on this clone: The identical CDR3 is also encoded by other nucleotide sequences in the sample. The CDR3 here is CASSLTGGVGQETQYF. CDR3 nucleotide sequence: TGCGCCAGCAGCCTGACAGGGGGTGTAGGTCAAGAGACCCAGTACTTC. This sequence joins TRBV5-1 and TRBJ2-5; 9 nucleotides align to TRBD1. The germline V gene has CDR1 SGHRS and CDR2 YFSETQ. Losses at the gene ends were 4 bases for V and 2 bases for J; bases not matched to a gene: 9. CDR3 size: 16 residues.

V gene TRBV5-6 combines with J gene TRBJ2-5; no clear D gene. Germline-derived CDR1 and CDR2 are SGHDT and YYEEEE. There are 14 residues in the CDR3. The V end lost 4 bases, the J end lost 3 bases, and 13 bases lay between the germline ends. CDR3 DNA: TGTGCCAGCAGCGAGATCGCACGGGAAGAGACCCAGTACTTC. Translation: CASSEIAREETQYF.

The CDR3 protein is CASSAHTGARDGYTF. CDR3 nucleotides: TGTGCCAGCAGCGCCCATACCGGGGCCAGGGACGGCTACACCTTC. This chain connects TRBV7-2 to TRBJ1-2, with D perhaps matching TRBD1 (5 bases). Germline assignment: CDR1 SGHTA and CDR2 FQGNSA. The length of the CDR3 is 15 residues. Trimming stripped 5 bases from V and 8 bases from J, with 21 bases between.

J is TRBJ1-5 and V is TRBV6-4; 7 positions match TRBD1. The CDR3 is 13 residues long. Germline V lookup: CDR1 MRHNA, CDR2 SNTAGT. The V segment lost 6 bases and the J segment 6 bases; nucleotides outside the gene matches: 5. CDR3 sequence: CASSGQEGQPQHF. In DNA, the CDR3 is TGTGCCAGCAGCGGACAGGAGGGTCAGCCCCAGCATTTT.

V gene TRBV6-5 combines with J gene TRBJ2-1; D possibly matches TRBD1 or TRBD2 (5 bases each). The CDR3 has 11 amino acids. The germline CDR1 and CDR2 sequences are MNHEY and SVGAGI. The V end lost 8 bases, the J end lost 12 bases, and 14 bases lay between the germline ends. The CDR3: CASWGSWGQFF. CDR3 coding DNA: TGTGCCAGCTGGGGGTCCTGGGGGCAGTTCTTC.

The chain couples TRBV7-2 to TRBJ2-4; no clear D. CDR3 length equals 14 residues. V dropped 5 bases and J dropped 8 bases, with 16 bases sitting between them. CDR1 is SGHTA, CDR2 FQGNSA, per germline. This CDR3 reads CASSPQGYADIQYF. CDR3 in DNA: TGTGCCAGCAGCCCCCAAGGGTACGCGGACATTCAGTACTTC.

The chain employs TRBV11-2 and TRBJ2-5; possibly TRBD1 or TRBD2 for D (6 bases each). Per germline, CDR1 SGHAT and CDR2 FQNNGV. Trimming removed 7 bases at V and 5 bases at J, with 17 bases between. This CDR3 has 14 residues. In DNA form, the CDR3 reads TGTGCCAGCACCAGGAGGGGGTCAGGGGAGACCCAGTACTTC. Translated, it gives CASTRRGSGETQYF.